Listed here is a single T cell receptor beta chain. Its specific antigen is unknown. The sample holds no much larger clone one base away, and base qualities are not on file. Patients with a history of autoimmune disease or receiving systemic immunosuppression were excluded from the trial. Peripheral blood for TCR sequencing was drawn from every dose cohort at baseline, at cycle 4 day 1 and at cycle 7 day 1. The samples were drawn from a first-in-human, open-label, multicenter phase I dose-escalation trial of ivuxolimab. The trial enrolled adults with locally advanced or metastatic head and neck squamous cell, hepatocellular, melanoma or renal cell carcinoma. CD4+ and CD8+ T cells were sorted separately from peripheral blood before TCR sequencing. This sample is drawn from a study of OX40 agonist ivuxolimab in advanced cancers. Regarding the complete study: The costimulatory receptor OX40 (CD134) was targeted by ivuxolimab, a fully human IgG2 agonistic monoclonal antibody. Intravenous ivuxolimab was administered to patients every 2 weeks at six dose levels: 0.01, 0.1, 0.3, 1.5, 3 and 10 mg/kg. Of the approximately 50 dose-escalation patients, hepatocellular carcinoma was present in around 19, melanoma in some 15, renal cell carcinoma in 9 and head and neck cancer in 9. In the dose-escalation cohort, approximately 82% of patients were male, and the mean age was roughly 56 years with a range of about 20 to 80. Prior anti-PD-1, anti-PD-L1 or anti-CTLA-4 therapy was permitted, and checkpoint inhibitors had been received by about 44% of dose-escalation patients. Partial responses occurred in three dose-escalation patients: two with cutaneous melanoma and one with hepatocellular carcinoma. Peripheral TCRbeta sequencing was intended to test whether TCR sequence diversity was altered and clonal T-cell expansion was caused by ivuxolimab. The paper reports the monotherapy dose-escalation portion (N of about 54 patients) of the phase I ivuxolimab trial. General study outcomes and caveats: The antigen specificity of the peripheral T cells that underwent clonal expansion was not determined. After ivuxolimab, more expanded clones were found on average in CD8+ T cells than in CD4+ T cells. In the 0.1-3.0 mg/kg groups, partial responders were among the patients with the lowest normalized peripheral clonal expansion, particularly in CD8+ T cells. Low levels of normalized T-cell clonal expansion were also seen in some patients who did not respond. At doses from 0.1 to 3.0 mg/kg, clonal expansion was seen in both CD4+ and CD8+ blood T cells between baseline and week 6.

For sequencing of the TCRbeta CDR3 region, genomic DNA was extracted from the sorted cells. The immunoSEQ Assay was used to sequence the TCRbeta CDR3 regions. In its TCRdb copy, this immuneACCESS table keeps in-frame sequences only and misses some clones. Where compared with another copy, unresolved V genes explain less than half of these, and the others have no known cause. Present in this sample are more than 80,000 clones, 91% of which were seen just once. The leading ten clones occupy roughly 9.3% of the sample. Its CDR3 holds 14 amino acids, cysteine through phenylalanine. CDR3 DNA is the only sequence kept; it has 42 bases, read in frame from the first base.

The TCR originated in an adult with an advanced solid tumor such as melanoma, head and neck, liver or kidney cancer. The source was CD4+ or CD8+ T cells sorted from blood, collected in a trial of the OX40 agonist ivuxolimab. The chain links TRBV21-1 with TRBJ2-5. TRBV21-1 is flagged as a pseudogene. CDR3 region: CASSKGIWGETQYF. Read as DNA, the sequence is TGTGCCAGCAGCAAAGGAATCTGGGGGGAGACCCAGTACTTC.